These T cell receptor beta chains were read from a single sample in a study of T cell responses to AZD1222 COVID-19 vaccine. Using immunoSEQ multiplex PCR, the repertoire was profiled, and TCRdb retains in-frame clones only, with some absent. In the table there are roughly 120,000 clones, approximately 86% of which are singletons. The sample here was peripheral blood, taken on day 0 of AZD1222 vaccination. Receptors were obtained from an adult in good health. Both conserved end residues are part of each CDR3. Fields, in order: clone size, J gene, V gene, D gene, CDR3 length, CDR3 DNA, CDR3 protein. D genes are given only for firm matches. A clone size is listed for some rows: how often the clone was seen (once, few, many), or a class if it is expanded.

NA | TRBJ1-1 | TRBV7-3 | NA | 14 | TGTGCCAGCTCCTCAGGGTTCGGGAACACTGAAGCTTTCTTT | CASSSGFGNTEAFF
NA | TRBJ2-1 | TRBV7-8 | TRBD2 | 15 | TGTGCCAGCAGCCGGGCCTTAGCGGGTTTGAATGAGCAGTTCTTC | CASSRALAGLNEQFF
once | TRBJ2-3 | TRBV9 | TRBD2 | 16 | TGTGCCAGCAGCGCCTCTAGCGGGGGGGCAACAGATACGCAGTATTTT | CASSASSGGATDTQYF
NA | TRBJ2-7 | TRBV7-2 | NA | 12 | TGTGCCAGCAGTTTCCTCGGCTACGAGCAGTACTTC | CASSFLGYEQYF
NA | TRBJ1-2 | TRBV7-9 | TRBD1 | 13 | TGTGCCAGCAGCACCGGGACAGGGGGCGGCTACACCTTC | CASSTGTGGGYTF
once | TRBJ2-2 | TRBV3-1/TRBV3-2 | NA | 17 | TGTGCCAGCAGCCAAGATCGAGCCGGGGAGAACACCGGGGAGCTGTTTTTT | CASSQDRAGENTGELFF
NA | TRBJ1-6 | TRBV7-9 | NA | 18 | TGTGCCAGCAGCGTCGGAACAGGGTATTCAACAAGGGATTCACCCCTCCACTTT | CASSVGTGYSTRDSPLHF
NA | TRBJ2-2 | TRBV7-2 | NA | 14 | TGTGCCAGCAGCTTAGGGACTTTTCAGGGGGAGCTGTTTTTT | CASSLGTFQGELFF
NA | TRBJ2-1 | TRBV27 | NA | 12 | TGTGCCAGCAGTTTTTCTGCTAGCGAGCAGTTCTTC | CASSFSASEQFF
few | TRBJ2-5 | TRBV2 | TRBD2 | 14 | TGTGCCAGCAGTAGACTAGCGGGAGTTGAGACCCAGTACTTC | CASSRLAGVETQYF
NA | TRBJ1-4 | TRBV6-5 | NA | 14 | TGTGCCAGCAGTTCCTTCCAGGGGAATGAAAAACTGTTTTTT | CASSSFQGNEKLFF
NA | TRBJ2-5 | TRBV7-2 | NA | 13 | TGTGCCAGCAAGCTTGGACAGCAAGAGACCCAGTACTTC | CASKLGQQETQYF
NA | TRBJ2-5 | TRBV25-1 | NA | 11 | TGTGCCAGCAGCTTCCAAGAGACCCAGTACTTC | CASSFQETQYF
NA | TRBJ2-1 | TRBV7-7 | NA | 16 | TGTGCCAGCAGCCCGGAACTAGGGTTGAAAAGGAATGAGCAGTTCTTC | CASSPELGLKRNEQFF
NA | TRBJ2-3 | TRBV28 | TRBD2 | 14 | TGTGCCAGCAGTCGGCTAGCGGGGGGGGATACGCAGTATTTT | CASSRLAGGDTQYF
NA | TRBJ2-1 | TRBV5-4 | TRBD2 | 16 | TGTGCCAGCAGCTTAACCGGCGGGAGCTCCTACAATGAGCAGTTCTTC | CASSLTGGSSYNEQFF
NA | TRBJ2-5 | TRBV11-2 | NA | 12 | TGTGCCAGCAGCCCAGGGTTGGAGACCCAGTACTTC | CASSPGLETQYF
NA | TRBJ1-2 | TRBV5-1 | NA | 18 | TGCGCCAGCAGCGAGGACAGTAACTCTATGGTTAAGGGCTATGACTACACCTTC | CASSEDSNSMVKGYDYTF